The 15 T cell receptor beta chains below come from one sample, sequenced in a study of blood T cell repertoires in COVID-19. The data were produced by immunoSEQ multiplex PCR, yet TCRdb's version contains in-frame clones alone and is incomplete. The sample has some 150,000 clones; around 86% are singletons. The material sequenced was peripheral blood. The source is a man aged 70-80 years with acute or convalescent COVID-19.

The V and J genes are TRBV7-8 and TRBJ2-5; 9 bases are a match to TRBD1. Unmatched junction bases numbered 2, after V lost 2 bases and J lost 4 bases. Germline CDR1 reads SGHVS; CDR2 reads FQNEAQ. The CDR3 spans 14 residues. The CDR3 nucleotides read TGTGCCAGCAGCTTAAGGGACAGGGTAGAGACCCAGTACTTC. This translates into CASSLRDRVETQYF.

This chain uses TRBV7-9 with TRBJ1-2, with TRBD1 matching 8 bases. The CDR3 has 14 residues. With 5 bases clipped from V and 4 bases from J, the junction kept 6 bases outside the gene matches. Germline loops: CDR1 SEHNR, CDR2 FQNEAQ (reference sequence). CDR3 nucleotide sequence: TGTGCCAGCAGCGAGTCAGGGGGCGTCTATGGCTACACCTTC. This gives the protein CASSESGGVYGYTF.

The sample holds one count of this clone. The V and J genes are TRBV7-3 and TRBJ2-1, with D uncertain. Trimming cost V 3 bases and J 5 bases, with 8 bases left between them. The CDR3 consists of 13 residues. In germline, CDR1 is SGHTA, CDR2 FQGTGA. DNA of the CDR3: TGTGCCAGCAGCTTGTCGGTAGACAATGAGCAGTTCTTC. The encoded protein is CASSLSVDNEQFF.

The V call is TRBV19, the J call TRBJ2-5; 9 nucleotides match TRBD1. V lost 8 bases, J lost 2 bases, and 3 bases stayed unmatched. The CDR3 covers 13 residues. Germline CDR1 is LNHDA and CDR2 is SQIVND (reference sequence). The CDR3, as DNA: TGTGCCAGTGGGACAGGGACGCAAGAGACCCAGTACTTC. Its translation is CASGTGTQETQYF.

This chain links TRBV24-1 with TRBJ2-7, with 12 bases fitting TRBD2. Per the germline V gene, CDR1 is KGHDR and CDR2 is SFDVKD. The CDR3 has 16 amino acids. With 4 bases clipped from V and 3 bases from J, the junction kept 6 bases outside the gene matches. The CDR3 DNA sequence: TGTGCCACCAGTGACCTAGCGGGAGGGAAGTTCTACGAGCAGTACTTC. Residues: CATSDLAGGKFYEQYF.

CDR3 coding DNA: TGTGCCAGCAGCCTATCACAGGGGGCCCTTAACTATGGCTACACCTTC. It codes for CASSLSQGALNYGYTF. The gene calls are TRBV7-2 and TRBJ1-2, with 9 bases that match TRBD1. The CDR3 covers 16 residues. CDR1 is SGHTA, CDR2 FQGNSA, per germline. Trimming took 5 bases from V and 1 from J; bases not matched to a gene: 8.

The chain links TRBV29-1 to TRBJ2-1; no clear D. This CDR3 is 11 amino acids long. V lost 1 base, J lost 8 bases, and 6 bases lay in between. CDR1 SQVTM and CDR2 ANQGSEA come from the germline V gene. CDR3: CSVEAPDEQFF. CDR3 in DNA: TGCAGCGTTGAAGCACCGGATGAGCAGTTCTTC.

This rearrangement joins TRBV5-4 to TRBJ2-1; 8 bases are shared with TRBD1. Germline trimming cut 4 bases from V and 7 bases from J; bases unmatched to any gene: 7. From germline, CDR1 is SGHNT and CDR2 YYREEE (reference sequence). CDR3 length: 14 residues. The CDR3 sequence is CASSRTGFWNEQFF. The CDR3 DNA sequence: TGTGCCAGCAGCCGGACAGGGTTTTGGAATGAGCAGTTCTTC.

This rearrangement joins TRBV6-5 to TRBJ2-2, with D perhaps matching TRBD1 (6 bases). The germline CDR1 and CDR2 sequences are MNHEY and SVGAGI. This CDR3 region has 15 residues. Trimming took off 8 bases at V and 3 bases at J, with 16 bases between the two ends. CDR3 coding DNA: TGTGCCAGCCGCCGTGGGACACACCACACCGGGGAGCTGTTTTTT. This gives the protein CASRRGTHHTGELFF.

The chain couples TRBV5-1 to TRBJ2-5; TRBD2 aligns across 13 bases. V lost 4 bases, J lost 2 bases, and 8 bases stayed unmatched. The germline V gene has CDR1 SGHRS and CDR2 YFSETQ. The CDR3 consists of 17 residues. The CDR3 sequence is CASSPGLAGPFQETQYF. The CDR3, as DNA: TGCGCCAGCAGCCCGGGACTAGCGGGACCCTTTCAAGAGACCCAGTACTTC.

The genes are TRBV5-1 and TRBJ2-2; TRBD2 matches 7 bases. V lost 4 bases to trimming and J lost 3 bases; unmatched junction nucleotides: 9. The germline gives CDR1 SGHRS, CDR2 YFSETQ. The CDR3 is 16 amino acids. The CDR3 is CASSPPRAGDTGELFF. The DNA for the CDR3 is TGCGCCAGCAGCCCCCCCCGCGCGGGGGACACCGGGGAGCTGTTTTTT.

V gene TRBV4-1 combines with J gene TRBJ2-7; 7 bases line up with TRBD1. The CDR3 loop spans 18 amino acids. The trim removed 3 bases at V and 2 bases at J, leaving 16 bases unmatched. From germline, CDR1 is MGHRA and CDR2 YSYEKL. CDR3 protein: CASSHPTVSGTVAYEQYF. The DNA for the CDR3 is TGCGCCAGCAGCCATCCGACCGTCTCCGGGACAGTGGCCTACGAGCAGTACTTC.

This clone was seen more than once but under ten times. The V gene is TRBV5-4, the J gene TRBJ1-5; D is possibly TRBD1 (5 bases). The CDR3 length is 16 residues. V gave up 4 bases and J gave up 0 bases, with 14 bases separating them. The germline CDR1 and CDR2 sequences are SGHNT and YYREEE (reference sequence). CDR3 DNA: TGTGCCAGCAGCCCAGGGCCCGAACCTAGCAATCAGCCCCAGCATTTT. Protein: CASSPGPEPSNQPQHF.

The chain joins TRBV19 to TRBJ2-7; 12 positions agree with TRBD2. V was clipped by 7 bases and J by 3 bases; unmatched bases: 7. Germline values: CDR1 LNHDA, CDR2 SQIVND (reference sequence). The CDR3 length is 15 residues. CDR3 amino acids: CASNTGTSGLYEQYF. The DNA of the CDR3 is TGTGCCAGTAATACCGGGACTAGCGGGCTCTACGAGCAGTACTTC.

Concerning this clone: The germline gene is not matched at one end of the junction; a read error may be the cause. The rearrangement uses TRBV7-7 and TRBJ2-7; 11 nucleotides align to TRBD2. Germline V gives CDR1 SSHAT, CDR2 FNYEAQ (reference sequence). The CDR3 is 15 amino acids. This CDR3 reads CASSPLAGGSYEQYF. CDR3 DNA sequence: TGTGCTAGCAGCCCCTTAGCGGGAGGGTCCTACGAGCAGTACTTC. Full variable domain (rest looked up from reference TRBV7-7 and TRBJ2-7): GAGVSQSPRYKVTKRGQDVTLRCDPISSHATLYWYQQALGQGPEFLTYFNYEAQPDKSGLPSDRFSAERPEGSISTLTIQRTEQRDSAMYRCASSPLAGGSYEQYFGPGTRLTVT.